This T cell receptor beta chain was recovered during a study of T cells and copy number aberrations in small-cell lung cancer. Study-level findings and limits: Compared with adjacent lung tissue, tumors had lower T-cell richness and clonality and non-significantly lower density. Due to few samples, these findings require validation. All specimens were formalin-fixed paraffin-embedded tissue, prone to sequencing artifacts.

Note on this clone: The target antigen is unknown.

This CDR3 is 12 amino acids long. Trimming took 4 bases from V and 1 from J, leaving 8 bases between them. Germline V gives CDR1 GTSNPN, CDR2 SVGIG (reference sequence). No donor received preoperative chemotherapy or radiotherapy, or immunotherapy before or after surgery. Repertoires were generated with immunoSEQ multiplex PCR, while TCRdb's copy carries only in-frame clones and drops some. The table shows just over 2,500 clones, with roughly 76% occurring only once. The sequence came from a man aged 40-49 years with small cell lung cancer. The rearrangement links TRBV30 to TRBJ2-7; D perhaps matches TRBD2 (5 bases). The sample taken for sequencing was normal tissue next to the tumor. CDR3 nucleotide sequence: TGTGCCTGGACTGAGGGTTCCTACGAGCAGTACTTC. It codes for CAWTEGSYEQYF.